Listed here are 18 T cell receptor beta chains from one sample, sequenced in a study of vaccination and CD4 T cells after COVID-19. These receptors lack a known antigen. Cultured CD4+ T cells had their DNA profiled by the Oncomine TCR Beta short-read assay. TCRdb reprocessed the PCR reads with MiXCR, giving one entry per CDR3 protein. This sample has some 10,000 distinct CDR3 sequences, with around 60% found just once. Documented treatment: 10-day PBMC culture with coronavirus spike peptide pools or control peptides (ViraFEST assay). Sequencing input: CD4+ T cells from blood, cultured in vitro. These receptors were obtained from a human donor who had recovered from COVID-19.

This chain joins TRBV20-1 and TRBJ1-6; the D gene is possibly TRBD1 (5 bases). The ends were cut back, 1 base at V and 4 bases at J, with 11 bases in the middle. Germline CDR1 reads DFQATT; CDR2 reads SNEGSKA (reference sequence). CDR3 size: 15 residues. The CDR3 here is CSARAGGAYNSPLHF. The DNA of the CDR3 is TGCAGTGCTAGAGCGGGGGGAGCATATAATTCACCCCTCCACTTT.

V is TRBV5-5 and J is TRBJ1-5; D remains unclear. The CDR3 is 13 residues long. Trimming removed 0 bases from V and 6 bases from J, with 7 bases in between. From germline, CDR1 is SGHKS and CDR2 YYEKEE (reference sequence). CDR3 region: CASSLGAGQPQHF. The DNA of the CDR3 is TGTGCCAGCAGCTTGGGGGCTGGTCAGCCCCAGCATTTT.

A single count supports this clonotype. This rearrangement joins TRBV5-4 to TRBJ2-1; TRBD2 aligns across 11 bases. The germline gives CDR1 SGHNT, CDR2 YYREEE (reference sequence). This CDR3 is built from 15 residues. Trimming took 7 bases from V and 5 from J; bases not matched to a gene: 8. The CDR3 DNA sequence: TGTGCCAGCGGCCTGGGACTAGCGGAAAACAATGAGCAGTTCTTC. As protein: CASGLGLAENNEQFF.

The V call is TRBV20-1, the J call TRBJ2-1; D is ambiguous. Germline V gives CDR1 DFQATT, CDR2 SNEGSKA (reference sequence). This CDR3 is built from 13 residues. V was trimmed by 2 bases and J by 6 bases, leaving 11 bases between them. In nucleotides, the CDR3 is TGCAGTGCTAGAAAGGGCCTTCTCAATGAGCAGTTCTTC. Translated: CSARKGLLNEQFF.

In this sample, this clonotype turned up once. The chain uses TRBV28 and TRBJ2-2; no firm D call. The ends were cut back, 8 bases at V and 0 bases at J, with 16 bases in the middle. This CDR3 is built from 16 residues. The germline gives CDR1 MDHEN, CDR2 SYDVKM. The CDR3, as DNA: TGTGCCAGCCGTAGTGTGTCAGCCGCGAACACCGGGGAGCTGTTTTTT. This gives the protein CASRSVSAANTGELFF.

The rearrangement uses TRBV6-1 and TRBJ2-4, with 8 positions matching TRBD1. Germline lookup yields CDR1 MNHNS and CDR2 SASEGT. The CDR3 has 12 amino acids. The V and J ends lost 5 bases and 9 bases, in that order; junction bases with no gene match: 3. For the CDR3, the DNA is TGTGCCAGCAGTCCTGGGACAGGCATTCAGTACTTC. Translated, it gives CASSPGTGIQYF.

This clonotype was detected only a few times. The rearrangement joins TRBV20-1 to TRBJ2-3; TRBD2 aligns across 7 bases. Germline V lookup: CDR1 DFQATT, CDR2 SNEGSKA (reference sequence). Trimming at V came to 5 bases and at J to 5 bases, leaving 4 bases not matched to a gene. The CDR3 has 12 amino acids. For the CDR3, the DNA is TGCAGTGCTGGGGCGGGAGAAGATACGCAGTATTTT. Translating gives CSAGAGEDTQYF.

The chain joins TRBV11-3 to TRBJ1-2; 10 bases line up with TRBD1. This CDR3 is 15 amino acids long. Germline CDR1 SGHNT, CDR2 YENEEA. V dropped 5 bases and J dropped 6; count of bases not matched to a gene: 9. The CDR3 loop reads CASSPSATGGHGYTF. CDR3 sequence (DNA): TGTGCCAGCAGCCCTTCCGCGACAGGGGGCCATGGCTACACCTTC.

The table lists this clonotype with a few counts. The gene calls are TRBV2 and TRBJ2-1; D uncertain. The V and J ends lost 4 bases and 7 bases respectively, with 11 bases between them. This CDR3 comprises 13 residues. CDR1 is SNHLY, CDR2 FYNNEI, per germline. The DNA of the CDR3 is TGTGCCAGCAGTGTTTACCGGTTAAATGAGCAGTTCTTC. Protein: CASSVYRLNEQFF.

The chain recombines TRBV27 with TRBJ1-1; 9 bases align to TRBD1. CDR3 length: 14 amino acids. The V segment lost 5 bases and the J segment 3 bases; nucleotides outside the gene matches: 4. From germline, CDR1 is MNHEY and CDR2 SMNVEV (reference sequence). This CDR3 is CASSVDRGDTEAFF. The CDR3 DNA follows: TGTGCCAGCAGTGTTGACAGGGGGGACACTGAAGCTTTCTTT.

This clonotype was seen only a few times. The rearrangement joins TRBV2 to TRBJ2-3, with a tentative D call TRBD1 (6 bases). The V and J ends lost 7 bases and 4 bases respectively, with 15 bases between them. In germline, CDR1 is SNHLY, CDR2 FYNNEI. This CDR3 spans 14 amino acids. The DNA of the CDR3 is TGTGCCAGCACCTACCCCAGGGGCGCAGATACGCAGTATTTT. Translation: CASTYPRGADTQYF. Combining the CDR3 with reference TRBV2 and TRBJ2-3 gives the whole variable domain EPEVTQTPSHQVTQMGQEVILRCVPISNHLYFYWYRQILGQKVEFLVSFYNNEISEKSEIFDDQFSVERPDGSNFTLKIRSTKLEDSAMYFCASTYPRGADTQYFGPGTRLTVL.

V and J are TRBV15 and TRBJ1-2; TRBD1 aligns across 10 bases. This CDR3 comprises 16 residues. Trimming cost V 4 bases and J 7 bases; bases outside gene matches: 12. The germline CDR1 and CDR2 sequences are LNHNV and YYDKDF (reference sequence). CDR3 sequence reads: CATSTLRPGQGFGYTF. The CDR3 DNA reads as TGTGCCACCAGCACGCTCAGGCCGGGACAGGGGTTTGGCTACACCTTC.

This chain links TRBV7-2 with TRBJ2-5; TRBD2 matches at 14 bases. This CDR3 region has 15 residues. Germline V lookup: CDR1 SGHTA, CDR2 FQGNSA. Unmatched junction bases numbered 3, after V lost 4 bases and J lost 5 bases. CDR3 nucleotides: TGTGCCAGCAGCTGGACTAGCGGGGGGCAGGAGACCCAGTACTTC. Translating it yields CASSWTSGGQETQYF.

This clonotype was counted once. The chain joins TRBV6-1 to TRBJ2-5, with TRBD1 identical over 10 bases. Germline values: CDR1 MNHNS, CDR2 SASEGT. CDR3 length: 13 amino acids. V trimming: 6 bases; J trimming: 2 bases; junction bases outside the gene matches: 0. CDR3: CASRGQGQETQYF. The CDR3 region has the DNA TGTGCCAGCAGGGGACAGGGGCAAGAGACCCAGTACTTC.

The rearrangement uses TRBV6-1 and TRBJ2-3; 11 nucleotides agree with TRBD2. The CDR3 loop spans 17 amino acids. CDR1 is MNHNS, CDR2 SASEGT, per germline. With 3 bases clipped from V and 3 bases from J, the junction kept 8 bases outside the gene matches. The CDR3 nucleotides are TGTGCCAGCAGTGACATAGCGGGGGGGACTAGGACAGATACGCAGTATTTT. This encodes CASSDIAGGTRTDTQYF.

This chain links TRBV20-1 with TRBJ2-7; possibly TRBD2 for D (6 bases). V was cut by 0 bases and J by 3 bases, with 15 bases left in between. Germline lookup yields CDR1 DFQATT and CDR2 SNEGSKA (reference sequence). The CDR3 contains 15 residues. For the CDR3, the DNA is TGCAGTGCTAGAGATCGTAGCGGCTTCCTCTACGAGCAGTACTTC. Translated: CSARDRSGFLYEQYF.

The rearrangement joins TRBV6-1 to TRBJ1-2; unclear D gene. Trimming shortened V by 4 bases and J by 3 bases, and 18 bases separated the two germline ends. Germline-derived CDR1 and CDR2 are MNHNS and SASEGT. The CDR3 sequence is 16 residues long. The CDR3 protein is CASSGLAATDYYGYTF. As DNA, the CDR3 is TGTGCCAGCAGTGGTCTGGCAGCGACGGATTACTATGGCTACACCTTC.

In its sample, this clonotype was seen once. This chain connects TRBV6-5 to TRBJ1-2; D unclear. V shed 4 bases and J shed 5 bases, with 11 bases lying between them. Germline V gives CDR1 MNHEY, CDR2 SVGAGI. This CDR3 is built from 13 residues. In DNA, the CDR3 is TGTGCCAGCAGTTCTGGGCAGGCTTATGGCTACACCTTC. Protein product: CASSSGQAYGYTF.